This T cell receptor beta chain was sequenced in a study of identical twins. Overall study results and limits: Invariant populations such as MAIT and iNKT cells could partly muddle zero-insertion analyses.

Addition of a universal primer site occurred through template switching, and cDNA carried unique molecular identifiers. TCRdb called the 5' RACE reads again in MiXCR, with one record for every CDR3 protein. Of 750,000 to 950,000 distinct CDR3 sequences listed, 9% to 15% are singletons. This CDR3 contains 14 residues. The ends were cut back, 1 base at V and 4 bases at J, with 10 bases in the middle. Germline assignment: CDR1 LGHNA and CDR2 YNFKEQ. The count of this clonotype is one. The antigen remains undetermined. These data were likewise used in another study, on yellow fever vaccine responses in identical twins.

The sample taken for sequencing was PBMCs. The TCR comes from a woman aged 18 to 35 in good health. This chain uses TRBV4-2 with TRBJ2-5; TRBD2 might be the D (6 bases). In nucleotides, the CDR3 is TGTGCCAGCAGCCAAGGACTAGAAGGAGAGACCCAGTACTTC. This sequence encodes CASSQGLEGETQYF.